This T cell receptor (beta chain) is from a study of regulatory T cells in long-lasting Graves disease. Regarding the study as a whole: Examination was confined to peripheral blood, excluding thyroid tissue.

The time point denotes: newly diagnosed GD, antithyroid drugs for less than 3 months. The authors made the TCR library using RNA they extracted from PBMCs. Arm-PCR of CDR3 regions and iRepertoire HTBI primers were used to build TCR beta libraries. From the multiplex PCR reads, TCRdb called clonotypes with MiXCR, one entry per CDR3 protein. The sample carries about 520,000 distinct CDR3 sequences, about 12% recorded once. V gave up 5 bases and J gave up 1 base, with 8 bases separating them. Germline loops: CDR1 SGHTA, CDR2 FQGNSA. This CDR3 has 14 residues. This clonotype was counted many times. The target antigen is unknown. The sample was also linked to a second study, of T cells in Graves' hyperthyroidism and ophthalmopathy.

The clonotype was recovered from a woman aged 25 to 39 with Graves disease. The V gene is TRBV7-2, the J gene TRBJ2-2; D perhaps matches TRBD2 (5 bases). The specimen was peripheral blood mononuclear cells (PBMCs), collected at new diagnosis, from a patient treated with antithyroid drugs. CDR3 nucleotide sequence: TGTGCCAGCAGCCTAAGCGGGAACACCGGGGAGCTGTTTTTT. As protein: CASSLSGNTGELFF.